The 22 T cell receptor beta chains listed next were all sequenced from one sample in a study of cytomegalovirus exposure and HLA in healthy donors. A multiplex PCR was run with 60 Vbeta primers and 13 Jbeta primers. Measured with immunoSEQ multiplex PCR; TCRdb has only the in-frame clones, and not every one. The sample lists 90,000 to 120,000 clones; roughly 71% were seen once. Sequenced sample: PBMCs. The origin of the receptors is a man aged 40-49 years in good health and CMV-seropositive.

V gene TRBV7-9 combines with J gene TRBJ1-1, with 9 bases that match TRBD1. Looked up from germline, CDR1 is SEHNR and CDR2 is FQNEAQ (reference sequence). The CDR3 is 16 residues long. Trimming at V came to 5 bases and at J to 3 bases, leaving 10 bases not matched to a gene. The CDR3 DNA reads as TGTGCCAGCAGCCGTCCCGGGACAGGGATTGACACTGAAGCTTTCTTT. Translation gives CASSRPGTGIDTEAFF.

The chain carries TRBV6-5 and TRBJ1-4; D perhaps matches TRBD1 (6 bases). Trimming shortened V by 2 bases and J by 0 bases, and 10 bases separated the two germline ends. The germline CDR1 and CDR2 sequences are MNHEY and SVGAGI. This CDR3 spans 16 amino acids. The CDR3 loop is CASSYRGLATNEKLFF. CDR3 bases: TGTGCCAGCAGTTACAGGGGGTTGGCAACTAATGAAAAACTGTTTTTT.

This chain links TRBV28 with TRBJ2-1, with unresolved D. Germline-derived CDR1 and CDR2 are MDHEN and SYDVKM. Trimming took off 7 bases at V and 5 bases at J, with 15 bases between the two ends. The CDR3 covers 14 residues. DNA of the CDR3: TGTGCCAGCACCTTAGGAGCTGATGACAATGAGCAGTTCTTC. It specifies CASTLGADDNEQFF.

The chain is built from TRBV21-1 and TRBJ1-5; no DNA check was done on the table's D call, TRBD1. TRBV21-1 is flagged as a pseudogene. The CDR3 sequence is 16 residues long. This chain's CDR3 is CASSKADRGLGQPQHF. The CDR3 region has the DNA TGTGCCAGCAGCAAAGCGGACAGGGGGCTAGGACAGCCCCAGCATTTT.

The gene calls are TRBV9 and TRBJ2-1; 8 nucleotides agree with TRBD2. The CDR3 is made up of 17 amino acids. J lost 2 bases, V lost 0 bases, and 7 bases had no gene match. Germline values: CDR1 SGDLS, CDR2 YYNGEE. DNA of the CDR3: TGTGCCAGCAGCGTAGAAGGACGGACTAGCCCCTACAATGAGCAGTTCTTC. This gives the protein CASSVEGRTSPYNEQFF.

This clone was observed a single time. This chain uses TRBV25-1 with TRBJ1-1, with TRBD1 identical over 9 bases. The germline CDR1 and CDR2 sequences are MGHDK and SYGVNS. The CDR3 length is 14 residues. V dropped 3 bases and J dropped 5; count of bases not matched to a gene: 4. The CDR3 here is CASSERTGVTEAFF. The CDR3 DNA follows: TGTGCCAGCAGTGAGCGGACAGGGGTGACTGAAGCTTTCTTT.

The chain carries TRBV4-3 and TRBJ2-1; 7 nucleotides line up with TRBD2. Germline V gene sequence: CDR1 LGHNA, CDR2 YSLEER. V shed 0 bases, J shed 1 base, and the junction held 9 bases outside the gene matches. This CDR3 comprises 18 residues. The CDR3 nucleotides read TGCGCCAGCAGCCAAGACGTCGGCGGGAGCGGTTCCTACAATGAGCAGTTCTTC. Encoded protein: CASSQDVGGSGSYNEQFF.

CDR3 DNA: TGTGCCAGCAGCCAAGTGGGGGGAACGGAGACCCAGTACTTC. It specifies CASSQVGGTETQYF. The rearrangement uses TRBV4-2 and TRBJ2-5, with a tentative D call TRBD2 (6 bases). This CDR3 has 14 amino acids. V was cut by 1 base and J by 5 bases, with 11 bases left in between. Germline V gene lookup returns CDR1 LGHNA and CDR2 YNFKEQ.

The rearrangement uses TRBV9 and TRBJ2-3, with TRBD2 as a possible D gene (8 bases). The CDR3 length is 15 residues. V was clipped by 3 bases and J by 7 bases, with 18 bases between them. The V gene's germline CDR1 is SGDLS and CDR2 YYNGEE. The CDR3 sequence is CASSGMVAGQHTQYF. The CDR3 nucleotides are TGTGCCAGCAGCGGTATGGTAGCGGGACAGCATACGCAGTATTTT.

The rearrangement links TRBV29-1 to TRBJ2-5, with D possibly TRBD1 on 6 matching bases. From germline, CDR1 is SQVTM and CDR2 ANQGSEA. V was shortened by 5 bases and J by 1 base, with 11 bases between the two germline ends. The length of the CDR3 is 13 residues. CDR3 region: CSVKNRVQETQYF. DNA of the CDR3: TGCAGCGTTAAAAACAGGGTCCAAGAGACCCAGTACTTC.

The rearrangement joins TRBV11-2 to TRBJ1-1, with D possibly TRBD1 on 6 matching bases. Per the germline V gene, CDR1 is SGHAT and CDR2 is FQNNGV. There are 13 residues in the CDR3. V lost 5 bases, J lost 6 bases, and 13 bases lay in between. This chain's CDR3 is CASSDRSSSEAFF. The CDR3 DNA reads as TGTGCCAGCAGCGACAGGTCCTCTTCTGAAGCTTTCTTT.

The chain combines TRBV5-1 with TRBJ2-7; 16 bases match TRBD2. The length of the CDR3 is 14 residues. CDR1 and CDR2 (germline): SGHRS, YFSETQ. V shed 5 bases and J 6 bases; nucleotides not matched to a gene: 2. The DNA for the CDR3 is TGCGCCAGCAGAGGGACTAGCGGGAGGGCCGAGCAGTACGTC. It translates to CASRGTSGRAEQYV.

The chain links TRBV13 to TRBJ1-4, with 7 bases matching TRBD1. The J segment lost 8 bases and the V segment lost 4 bases, leaving 7 bases of the junction unmatched. The V gene's germline CDR1 is PRHDT and CDR2 FYEKMQ (reference sequence). The CDR3 has 14 residues. DNA for the CDR3: TGTGCCAGCAGCTCTCGGACAGGTCAGGAAAAACTGTTTTTT. Translating gives CASSSRTGQEKLFF.

This chain uses TRBV30 with TRBJ2-7; 9 bases are shared with TRBD1. The CDR3 contains 15 residues. The germline gives CDR1 GTSNPN, CDR2 SVGIG (reference sequence). After removal of 3 bases from V and 0 bases from J, the junction contained 6 bases not matched to a gene. The DNA for the CDR3 is TGTGCCTGGAGGGAGATGACAGGGGGCTCCTACGAGCAGTACTTC. Amino acids: CAWREMTGGSYEQYF. Combining the CDR3 with reference TRBV30 and TRBJ2-7 gives the whole variable domain SQTIHQWPATLVQPVGSPLSLECTVEGTSNPNLYWYRQAAGRGLQLLFYSVGIGQISSEVPQNLSASRPQDRQFILSSKKLLLSDSGFYLCAWREMTGGSYEQYFGPGTRLTVT.

The V call is TRBV6-5, the J call TRBJ2-3; TRBD2 matches at 8 bases. V lost 4 bases to trimming and J lost 3 bases; unmatched junction nucleotides: 6. Per germline, CDR1 MNHEY and CDR2 SVGAGI. The CDR3 totals 15 residues. CDR3 protein: CASSFSREATDTQYF. The CDR3 coding sequence is TGTGCCAGCAGTTTTTCGCGGGAGGCAACAGATACGCAGTATTTT.

V usage is TRBV7-2 and J usage is TRBJ2-2, with a tentative D call TRBD1 (6 bases). The CDR3 has 14 residues. CDR1 is SGHTA, CDR2 FQGNSA, per germline. Deletions cut 6 bases from V and 1 base from J, with 9 bases between. The CDR3, as DNA: TGTGCCAGCAGATGGGACAAGAACACCGGGGAGCTGTTTTTT. It yields the protein CASRWDKNTGELFF.

The J gene is TRBJ2-7, the V gene TRBV7-6, with TRBD2 matching over 10 bases. V trimming: 5 bases; J trimming: 6 bases; junction bases outside the gene matches: 10. CDR1 SGHVS and CDR2 FNYEAQ come from the germline V gene. The CDR3 contains 15 residues. The CDR3 protein is CASSPGLAEGSEQYF. Here the CDR3 DNA reads TGTGCCAGCAGCCCTGGACTAGCGGAAGGCAGCGAGCAGTACTTC.

This rearrangement joins TRBV19 to TRBJ1-3; no firm D call. This CDR3 comprises 15 residues. The germline V gene has CDR1 LNHDA and CDR2 SQIVND (reference sequence). The V and J ends lost 7 bases and 1 base respectively, with 14 bases between them. CDR3 DNA: TGTGCCAGTAAGTCCGAAGGGAGATCTGGAAACACCATATATTTT. Translation gives CASKSEGRSGNTIYF.

This chain connects TRBV7-5 to TRBJ2-2; TRBD2 is taken as the D call from the table, unchecked against the DNA. TRBV7-5 corresponds to a pseudogene. This CDR3 is 15 amino acids long. The CDR3 coding sequence is TGTGTCAATGGGACTAGCGGGGCGAACACCGGGGAGCTGTTTTTT. It is translated as CVNGTSGANTGELFF.

The chain recombines TRBV10-3 with TRBJ2-2; D remains unclear. The CDR3 sequence is 14 residues long. Deletions cut 11 bases from V and 4 bases from J, with 17 bases between. Germline CDR1 is ENHRY and CDR2 is SYGVKD. CDR3 in DNA: TGTGCCGTATACGTGGTCGGTATCACCGGGGAGCTGTTTTTT. It is translated as CAVYVVGITGELFF.

V gene TRBV27 combines with J gene TRBJ1-1; 8 bases match TRBD1. V lost 8 bases and J lost 1; bases outside the gene matches: 3. The CDR3 is 13 amino acids. Per germline, CDR1 MNHEY and CDR2 SMNVEV (reference sequence). The CDR3 region has the DNA TGTGCCAGCCGGGGGACAGGGAACACTGAAGCTTTCTTT. Translating it yields CASRGTGNTEAFF.

The chain couples TRBV27 to TRBJ2-7; D is perhaps TRBD1 (6 bases). This CDR3 region has 13 residues. Trimming removed 3 bases from V and 2 bases from J, with 8 bases in between. Looked up from germline, CDR1 is MNHEY and CDR2 is SMNVEV (reference sequence). Here the CDR3 reads CASSLGTTYEQYF. CDR3 DNA sequence: TGTGCCAGCAGTTTGGGGACAACCTACGAGCAGTACTTC.